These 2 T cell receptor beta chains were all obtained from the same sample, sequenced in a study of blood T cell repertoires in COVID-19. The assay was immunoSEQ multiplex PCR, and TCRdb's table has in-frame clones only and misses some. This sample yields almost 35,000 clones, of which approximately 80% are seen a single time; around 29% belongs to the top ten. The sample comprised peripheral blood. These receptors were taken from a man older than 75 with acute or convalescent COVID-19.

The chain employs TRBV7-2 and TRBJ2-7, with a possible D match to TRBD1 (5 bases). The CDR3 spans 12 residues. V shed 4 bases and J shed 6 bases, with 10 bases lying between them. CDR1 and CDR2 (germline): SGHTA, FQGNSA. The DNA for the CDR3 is TGTGCCAGCAGCTATCAGGGATCCGAGCAGTACTTC. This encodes CASSYQGSEQYF.

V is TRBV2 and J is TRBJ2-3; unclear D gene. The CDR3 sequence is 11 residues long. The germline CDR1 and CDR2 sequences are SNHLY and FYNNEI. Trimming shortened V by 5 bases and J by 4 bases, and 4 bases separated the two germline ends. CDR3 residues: CASSLADTQYF. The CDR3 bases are TGTGCCAGCAGTCTAGCAGATACGCAGTATTTT. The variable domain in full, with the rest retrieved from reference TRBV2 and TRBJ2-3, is EPEVTQTPSHQVTQMGQEVILRCVPISNHLYFYWYRQILGQKVEFLVSFYNNEISEKSEIFDDQFSVERPDGSNFTLKIRSTKLEDSAMYFCASSLADTQYFGPGTRLTVL.